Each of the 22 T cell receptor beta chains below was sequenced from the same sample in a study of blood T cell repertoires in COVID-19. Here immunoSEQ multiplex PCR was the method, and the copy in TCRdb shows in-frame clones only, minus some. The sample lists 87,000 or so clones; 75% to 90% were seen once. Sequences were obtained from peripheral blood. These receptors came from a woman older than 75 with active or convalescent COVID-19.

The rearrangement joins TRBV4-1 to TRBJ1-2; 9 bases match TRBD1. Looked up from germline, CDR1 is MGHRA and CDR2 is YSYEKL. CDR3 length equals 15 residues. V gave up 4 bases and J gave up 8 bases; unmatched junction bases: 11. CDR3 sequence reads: CASSPGTGTMRGYTF. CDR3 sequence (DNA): TGCGCCAGCAGCCCCGGGACAGGGACAATGCGGGGCTACACCTTC.

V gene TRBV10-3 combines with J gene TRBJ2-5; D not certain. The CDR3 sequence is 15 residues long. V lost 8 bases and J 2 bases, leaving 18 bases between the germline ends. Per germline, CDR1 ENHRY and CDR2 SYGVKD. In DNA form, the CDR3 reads TGTGCCATCGGCGGTCCGTCAAGCGAGCAAGAGACCCAGTACTTC. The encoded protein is CAIGGPSSEQETQYF.

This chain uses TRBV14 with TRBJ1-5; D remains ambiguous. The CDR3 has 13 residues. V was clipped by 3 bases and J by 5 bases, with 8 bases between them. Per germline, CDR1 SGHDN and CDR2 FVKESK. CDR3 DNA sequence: TGTGCCAGCAGCCAGATGAGGGATCAGCCCCAGCATTTT. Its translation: CASSQMRDQPQHF.

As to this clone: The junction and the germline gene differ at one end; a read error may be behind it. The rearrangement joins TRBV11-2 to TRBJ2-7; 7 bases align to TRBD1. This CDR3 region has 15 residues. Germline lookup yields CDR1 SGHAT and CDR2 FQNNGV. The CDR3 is CASSLEGQLVREQYF. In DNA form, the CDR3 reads TGTGCCAGCAGCCTAGAGGGACAGCTTGTGCGCGAGCAGTACTTC.

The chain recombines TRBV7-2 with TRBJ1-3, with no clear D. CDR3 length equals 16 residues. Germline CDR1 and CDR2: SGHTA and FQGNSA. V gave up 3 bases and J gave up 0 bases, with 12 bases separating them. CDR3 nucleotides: TGTGCCAGCAGCTTTTCGGACTCCTACTCTGGAAACACCATATATTTT. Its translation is CASSFSDSYSGNTIYF.

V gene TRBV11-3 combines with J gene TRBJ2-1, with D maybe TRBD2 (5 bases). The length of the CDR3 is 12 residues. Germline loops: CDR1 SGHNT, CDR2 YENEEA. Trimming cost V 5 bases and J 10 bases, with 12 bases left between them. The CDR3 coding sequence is TGTGCCAGCAGCGCCGAATCGGGAGAGCAGTTCTTC. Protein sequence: CASSAESGEQFF. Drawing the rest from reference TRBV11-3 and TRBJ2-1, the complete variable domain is EAGVVQSPRYKIIEKKQPVAFWCNPISGHNTLYWYLQNLGQGPELLIRYENEEAVDDSQLPKDRFSAERLKGVDSTLKIQPAELGDSAVYLCASSAESGEQFFGPGTRLTVL.

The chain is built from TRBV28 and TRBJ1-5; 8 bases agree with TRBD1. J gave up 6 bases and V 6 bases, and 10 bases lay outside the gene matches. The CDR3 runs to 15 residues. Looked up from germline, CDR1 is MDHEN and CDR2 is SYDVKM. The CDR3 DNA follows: TGTGCCAGCAGCCCACAGGGGGTTAGTCGTCAGCCCCAGCATTTT. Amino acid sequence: CASSPQGVSRQPQHF.

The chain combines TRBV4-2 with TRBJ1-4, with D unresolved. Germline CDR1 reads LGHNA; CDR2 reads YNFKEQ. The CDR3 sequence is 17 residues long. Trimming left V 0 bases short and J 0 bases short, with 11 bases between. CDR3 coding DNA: TGTGCCAGCAGCCAAGATAAGAGGGCTTCAACTAATGAAAAACTGTTTTTT. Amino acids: CASSQDKRASTNEKLFF.

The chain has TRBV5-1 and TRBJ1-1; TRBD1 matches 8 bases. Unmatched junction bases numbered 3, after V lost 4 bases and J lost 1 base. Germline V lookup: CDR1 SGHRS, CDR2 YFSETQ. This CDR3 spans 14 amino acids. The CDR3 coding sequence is TGCGCCAGCAGCGACCAGGGGGCGAACACTGAAGCTTTCTTT. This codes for CASSDQGANTEAFF.

The CDR3: CASSFQGDYGYTF. In nucleotides, the CDR3 is TGTGCCAGCAGTTTTCAGGGGGACTATGGCTACACCTTC. The J gene is TRBJ1-2, the V gene TRBV27, with 7 bases lining up with TRBD1. With V trimmed by 3 bases and J by 3 bases, 1 base remained unmatched. Germline V gene lookup returns CDR1 MNHEY and CDR2 SMNVEV (reference sequence). This CDR3 spans 13 amino acids.

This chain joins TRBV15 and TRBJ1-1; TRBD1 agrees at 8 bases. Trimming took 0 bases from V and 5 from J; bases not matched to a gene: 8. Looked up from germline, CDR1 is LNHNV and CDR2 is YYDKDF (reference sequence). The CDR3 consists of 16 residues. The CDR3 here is CATSRELSGGRTEAFF. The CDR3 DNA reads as TGTGCCACCAGCAGAGAACTATCAGGGGGCCGAACTGAAGCTTTCTTT.

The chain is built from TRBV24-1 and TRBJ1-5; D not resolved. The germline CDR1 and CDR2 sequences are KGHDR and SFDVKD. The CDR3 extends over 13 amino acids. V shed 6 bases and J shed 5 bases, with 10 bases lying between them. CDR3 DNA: TGTGCCACCAGTCGTTCCTCGGATCAGCCCCAGCATTTT. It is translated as CATSRSSDQPQHF.

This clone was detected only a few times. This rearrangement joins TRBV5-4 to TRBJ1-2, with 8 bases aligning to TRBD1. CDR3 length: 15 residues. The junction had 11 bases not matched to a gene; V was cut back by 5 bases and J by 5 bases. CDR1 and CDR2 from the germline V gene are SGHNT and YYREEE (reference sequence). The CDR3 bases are TGTGCCAGCAGTTTCGTACAGGGGGGACTGTATGGCTACACCTTC. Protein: CASSFVQGGLYGYTF.

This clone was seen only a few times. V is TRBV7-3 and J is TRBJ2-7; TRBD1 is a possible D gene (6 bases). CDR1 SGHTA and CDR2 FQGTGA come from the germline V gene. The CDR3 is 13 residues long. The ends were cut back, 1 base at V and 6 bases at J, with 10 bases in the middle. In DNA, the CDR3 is TGTGCCAGCAGCTTAATCCCCAGGGGCGAGCAGTACTTC. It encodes CASSLIPRGEQYF. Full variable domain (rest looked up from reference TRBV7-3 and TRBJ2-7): GAGVSQTPSNKVTEKGKYVELRCDPISGHTALYWYRQSLGQGPEFLIYFQGTGAADDSGLPNDRFFAVRPEGSVSTLKIQRTERGDSAVYLCASSLIPRGEQYFGPGTRLTVT.

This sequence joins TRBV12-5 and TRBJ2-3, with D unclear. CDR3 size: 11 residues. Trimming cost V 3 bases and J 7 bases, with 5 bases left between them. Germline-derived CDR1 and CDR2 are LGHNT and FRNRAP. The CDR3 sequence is CASGFGNTQYF. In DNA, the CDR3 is TGTGCTAGTGGTTTTGGCAATACGCAGTATTTT.

CDR3 sequence: CASSPRTGSGNTIYF. The CDR3, as DNA: TGTGCCAGCTCACCCCGGACAGGGTCTGGAAACACCATATATTTT. V is TRBV18 and J is TRBJ1-3; 8 bases match TRBD1. Trimming at V came to 3 bases and at J to 1 base, leaving 2 bases not matched to a gene. Germline V lookup: CDR1 KGHSH, CDR2 LQKENI. The CDR3 is made up of 15 amino acids.

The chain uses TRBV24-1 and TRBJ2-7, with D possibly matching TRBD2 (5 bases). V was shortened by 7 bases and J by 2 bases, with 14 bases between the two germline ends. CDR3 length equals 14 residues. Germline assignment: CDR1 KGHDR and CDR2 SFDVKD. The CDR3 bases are TGTGCCACCAGCGATCCGGGAATCCCCTACGAGCAGTACTTC. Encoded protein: CATSDPGIPYEQYF.

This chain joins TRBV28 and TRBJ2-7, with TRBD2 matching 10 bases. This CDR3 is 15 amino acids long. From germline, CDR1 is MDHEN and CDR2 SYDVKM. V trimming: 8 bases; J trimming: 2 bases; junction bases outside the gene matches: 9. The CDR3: CASGASGSSAYEQYF. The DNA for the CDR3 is TGTGCCAGCGGGGCTAGCGGGAGTTCGGCCTACGAGCAGTACTTC.

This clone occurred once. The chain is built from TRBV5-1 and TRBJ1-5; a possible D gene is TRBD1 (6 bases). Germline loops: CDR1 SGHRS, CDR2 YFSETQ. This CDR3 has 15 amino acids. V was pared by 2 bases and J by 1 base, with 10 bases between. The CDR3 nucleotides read TGCGCCAGCAGCTTACAGGGCGAAAGCAATCAGCCCCAGCATTTT. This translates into CASSLQGESNQPQHF.

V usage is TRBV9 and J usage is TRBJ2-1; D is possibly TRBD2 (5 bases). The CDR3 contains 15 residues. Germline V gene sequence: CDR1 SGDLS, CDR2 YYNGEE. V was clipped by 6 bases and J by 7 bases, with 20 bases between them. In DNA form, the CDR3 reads TGTGCCAGCACGCCATTTCGGGGTTCAAAGAATGAGCAGTTCTTC. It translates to CASTPFRGSKNEQFF.

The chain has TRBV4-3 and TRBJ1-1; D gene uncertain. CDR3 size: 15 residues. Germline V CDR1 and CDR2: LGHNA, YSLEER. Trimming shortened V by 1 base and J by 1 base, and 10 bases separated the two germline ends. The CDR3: CASSQGGGQNTEAFF. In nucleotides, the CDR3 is TGCGCCAGCAGCCAAGGAGGCGGGCAGAACACTGAAGCTTTCTTT.

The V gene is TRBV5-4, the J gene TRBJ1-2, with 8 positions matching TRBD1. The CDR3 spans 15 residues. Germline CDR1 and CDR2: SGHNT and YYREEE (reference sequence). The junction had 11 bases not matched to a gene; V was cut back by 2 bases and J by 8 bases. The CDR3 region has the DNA TGTGCCAGCAGCTTCCCCCAAACAGGGGGGTACGGCTACACCTTC. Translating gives CASSFPQTGGYGYTF.